Listed below are T cell receptor beta chains from one sample, sequenced in a study of cytomegalovirus exposure and HLA in healthy donors. The protocol was immunoSEQ multiplex PCR, while the TCRdb copy is restricted to in-frame clones and leaves out a portion. The sample contains under 120,000 clones, around three quarters of which appear only once. Material for sequencing was PBMCs. Receptors originate from a female donor in good health and CMV-seropositive. Both conserved end residues are part of each CDR3. Fields, in order: D gene, clone size, V gene, J gene, CDR3 DNA, CDR3 protein. D genes are given only for firm matches. Rows may omit the clone size; those that give it use once, few, many or a size class.

>TRBD1|-|TRBV5-1|TRBJ2-7
TGCGCCAGCAGCACGGGGACAGGGCCAACCTACGAGCAGTACTTC
CASSTGTGPTYEQYF
>-|-|TRBV11-1|TRBJ2-1
TGTGCCAGCAGCTTTGGGACGGCGGGACTCCTATCCTACAATGAGCAGTTCTTC
CASSFGTAGLLSYNEQFF
>TRBD2|-|TRBV5-1|TRBJ2-1
TGCGCCAGCAGCTCCGTAGCGGGAGCAATCGAATTAATCTCCTACAATGAGCAGTTCTTC
CASSSVAGAIELISYNEQFF
>-|-|TRBV27|TRBJ1-1
TGTGCCAGCAGTTTGCAGGGGTTGAACACTGAAGCTTTCTTT
CASSLQGLNTEAFF
>TRBD2|-|TRBV6-1|TRBJ2-3
TGTGCCAGCAGTGTGACTAGCGTAACAGATACGCAGTATTTT
CASSVTSVTDTQYF
>-|-|TRBV28|TRBJ2-4
-
CASSTSSSGIYIQYF
>TRBD2|-|TRBV28|TRBJ2-1
TGTGCCAGCAGTTCCCTAGCGGGAGGAACCCTCTACAATGAGCAGTTCTTC
CASSSLAGGTLYNEQFF
>-|-|TRBV5-8|TRBJ1-1
TGTGCCAGCAGCTTACAGGTGGGGACTGAAGCTTTCTTT
CASSLQVGTEAFF
>TRBD1|-|TRBV9|TRBJ1-6
TGTGCCAGCAGAAAGGGCGCAGGGGGCGTTGGTAATTCACCCCTCCACTTT
CASRKGAGGVGNSPLHF
>TRBD2|once|TRBV4-2|TRBJ2-7
TGTGCCAGCAGCCAAGATAGGGCTAGCGGTTCCTTGGCGTACTTC
CASSQDRASGSLAYF
>-|-|TRBV5-1|TRBJ2-1
TGCGCCAGCAGCTTGGTTGGAGGGGACAATGAGCAGTTCTTC
CASSLVGGDNEQFF
>-|-|TRBV28|TRBJ2-7
TGTGCCAGCAGTCCGGGGAGCTACGAGCAGTACTTC
CASSPGSYEQYF
>-|few|TRBV5-1|TRBJ2-5
TGCGCCAGCAGCTTCAGACAGACCGAAAAGACCCAGTACTTC
CASSFRQTEKTQYF
>TRBD1|-|TRBV2|TRBJ1-5
TGTGCCTGCGCCGGGACAGGGGGAAATCAGCCCCAGCATTTT
CACAGTGGNQPQHF
>TRBD2|-|TRBV9|TRBJ2-1
TGTGCCAGCAGCGTAGGGGGGGGATCCTACAATGAGCAGTTCTTC
CASSVGGGSYNEQFF
>-|-|TRBV29-1|TRBJ2-4
TGCAGCGTTGGACATCGTGTTGACATTCAGTACTTC
CSVGHRVDIQYF
>TRBD1|-|TRBV27|TRBJ1-5
TGTGCCAGCAGTCCCCAGGGGGCTAGGAATCAGCCCCAGCATTTT
CASSPQGARNQPQHF
>-|few|TRBV5-1|TRBJ2-1
TGCGCCAGCAGTTTAGGGGTAGGGGCTTACAATGAGCAGTTCTTC
CASSLGVGAYNEQFF
>TRBD1|-|TRBV13|TRBJ1-2
TGTGCCAGCAGCTCCCGGGACAGCTCTTACTATGGCTACACCTTC
CASSSRDSSYYGYTF
>-|-|TRBV19|TRBJ2-2
TGTGCCACCACCTGGGGCAGGACGAACACCGGGGAGCTGTTTTTT
CATTWGRTNTGELFF
>TRBD2|-|TRBV29-1|TRBJ2-1
TGCAGCGTTGAAGATGTTGTACTAGCGGTCAACAATGAGCAGTTCTTC
CSVEDVVLAVNNEQFF
>TRBD1|-|TRBV6-4|TRBJ2-2
TGTGCCAGCAGTGGACAGGGGGCAGGCACCGGGGAGCTGTTTTTT
CASSGQGAGTGELFF
>TRBD1|-|TRBV18|TRBJ2-7
TGTGCCAGCTCATCGGGACAGCGGACCTACGAGCAGTACTTC
CASSSGQRTYEQYF
>-|few|TRBV5-1|TRBJ2-7
TGCGCCAGCAGCTCCGCTGGGACATTGAATAACTACGAGCAGTACTTC
CASSSAGTLNNYEQYF
>TRBD1|-|TRBV7-6|TRBJ2-3
TGTGCCAGCAGCTTATGGACAGGGAGCACAGATACGCAGTATTTT
CASSLWTGSTDTQYF
>-|-|TRBV28|TRBJ1-1
TGTGCCAGCAGGGAACAGGGCTTGGAGAACACTGAAGCTTTCTTT
CASREQGLENTEAFF
>TRBD1|-|TRBV7-8|TRBJ2-2
TGTGCCAGCAGCAGCTACGGGACAGGGACCGGGGAGCTGTTTTTT
CASSSYGTGTGELFF
>TRBD1|few|TRBV27|TRBJ2-7
TGTGCCAGCAGAAGGACAGGAGTATCCTACGAGCAGTACTTC
CASRRTGVSYEQYF
>TRBD2|-|TRBV5-1|TRBJ2-7
TGCGCCAGCAGCTTGTCGGCTAGCGGGAGCTACGAGCAGTACTTC
CASSLSASGSYEQYF
>TRBD1|-|TRBV18|TRBJ1-4
TGTGCCAGCTCTACCGGGACAGCTAATGAAAAACTGTTTTTT
CASSTGTANEKLFF
>-|-|TRBV29-1|TRBJ1-2
TGCAGCGTTGAGGGACACCGGACCTACTATGGCTACACCTTC
CSVEGHRTYYGYTF
>TRBD1|-|TRBV18|TRBJ1-2
TGTGCCAGCTCACCAACAGGGGGGCGTTATGGCTACACCTTC
CASSPTGGRYGYTF
>-|-|TRBV7-2|TRBJ2-3
TGTGCCAGCAGCCCGGACTATCTCAGCACAGATACGCAGTATTTT
CASSPDYLSTDTQYF
>TRBD2|-|TRBV5-1|TRBJ2-1
TGCGCCAGCAGAAGGCGGGAGGCCCACAATGAGCAGTTCTTC
CASRRREAHNEQFF
>-|-|TRBV6-5|TRBJ1-2
TGTGCCAGCAGGGGGGGACGGAACTATGGCTACACCTTC
CASRGGRNYGYTF
>-|once|TRBV7-9|TRBJ2-1
TGTGCCAGCAGCTCCCCAGGGGCGGAAGACAATGAGCAGTTCTTC
CASSSPGAEDNEQFF
>-|-|TRBV4-2|TRBJ2-7
TGTGCCAGCAGCCAACCCTCTACAGGGCTCCACGAGCAGTACTTC
CASSQPSTGLHEQYF
>TRBD1|-|TRBV7-9|TRBJ1-3
TGTGCCAGCAGCCTCTGGACAGGGTCCGCGGGCGGAAACACCATATATTTT
CASSLWTGSAGGNTIYF
>-|-|TRBV7-8|TRBJ1-2
TGTGCCAGCAGCTCACAAGGGGGTTGGGATACCCCCCACTATGGCTACACCTTC
CASSSQGGWDTPHYGYTF
>TRBD1|-|TRBV18|TRBJ2-5
TGTGCCAGCTCACCACCGATGGGACAGGTGACTCGGGAGACCCAGTACTTC
CASSPPMGQVTRETQYF
>TRBD1|-|TRBV5-1|TRBJ1-2
TGCGCCAGCAGTTCTACCTCGACAGGGGGCTTTGGCTACACCTTC
CASSSTSTGGFGYTF
>TRBD2|-|TRBV11-2|TRBJ2-7
TGTGCCAGCAGCCCGCTAGCGGTCTCCTACGAGCAGTACTTC
CASSPLAVSYEQYF
>TRBD2|-|TRBV30|TRBJ2-1
TGTGCCTGGACCCTGGGGGGACTAGCGGGAGTTGAGCAGTTCTTC
CAWTLGGLAGVEQFF
>-|few|TRBV7-2|TRBJ2-4
TGTGCCAGCAGCTTAGTCTGGGGGTTGGGGGGACCAAACATTCAGTACTTC
CASSLVWGLGGPNIQYF
>TRBD1|-|TRBV18|TRBJ2-5
TGTGCCAGCTCGGCTGGACAGGGCGGGGAGACCCAGTACTTC
CASSAGQGGETQYF
>TRBD2|-|TRBV10-3|TRBJ2-7
TGTGCCATCAGTGAGCCCCCTGGCGGGGGTATCTACGAGCAGTACTTC
CAISEPPGGGIYEQYF
>TRBD1|few|TRBV20-1|TRBJ1-2
TGCAGTACACAGGGGGCGGGGGGCTACACCTTC
CSTQGAGGYTF
>TRBD1|-|TRBV18|TRBJ1-1
TGTGCCAGCTCACCGACGGGACAGGTGAACACTGAAGCTTTCTTT
CASSPTGQVNTEAFF
>-|once|TRBV5-1|TRBJ2-3
TGCGCCAGCAGCTTGGAGGGGAGCACAGATACGCAGTATTTT
CASSLEGSTDTQYF
>-|few|TRBV6-1|TRBJ1-3
TGTGCCAGCAGTGAATGGGGAGGTGGAAACACCATATATTTT
CASSEWGGGNTIYF
>TRBD1|few|TRBV7-9|TRBJ1-2
TGTGCCAGCAGCTTAAGGGACAGGGAAAATGGCTACACCTTC
CASSLRDRENGYTF
>TRBD2|-|TRBV7-9|TRBJ2-1
TGTGCCAGCAGCCCGCGGGGGGTAGCGGATACCTACAATGAGCAGTTCTTC
CASSPRGVADTYNEQFF
>TRBD2|-|TRBV27|TRBJ2-2
TGTGCCAGCAGTTCCCGCCCAGGCCGGGTCGCGACTAGCGGTACGAACACTGCCGGGGAGCTGTTTTTT
CASSSRPGRVATSGTNTAGELFF
>-|-|TRBV6-1|TRBJ1-5
TGTGCCAGCAGTGAACTCTATAGCAATCAGCCCCAGCATTTT
CASSELYSNQPQHF